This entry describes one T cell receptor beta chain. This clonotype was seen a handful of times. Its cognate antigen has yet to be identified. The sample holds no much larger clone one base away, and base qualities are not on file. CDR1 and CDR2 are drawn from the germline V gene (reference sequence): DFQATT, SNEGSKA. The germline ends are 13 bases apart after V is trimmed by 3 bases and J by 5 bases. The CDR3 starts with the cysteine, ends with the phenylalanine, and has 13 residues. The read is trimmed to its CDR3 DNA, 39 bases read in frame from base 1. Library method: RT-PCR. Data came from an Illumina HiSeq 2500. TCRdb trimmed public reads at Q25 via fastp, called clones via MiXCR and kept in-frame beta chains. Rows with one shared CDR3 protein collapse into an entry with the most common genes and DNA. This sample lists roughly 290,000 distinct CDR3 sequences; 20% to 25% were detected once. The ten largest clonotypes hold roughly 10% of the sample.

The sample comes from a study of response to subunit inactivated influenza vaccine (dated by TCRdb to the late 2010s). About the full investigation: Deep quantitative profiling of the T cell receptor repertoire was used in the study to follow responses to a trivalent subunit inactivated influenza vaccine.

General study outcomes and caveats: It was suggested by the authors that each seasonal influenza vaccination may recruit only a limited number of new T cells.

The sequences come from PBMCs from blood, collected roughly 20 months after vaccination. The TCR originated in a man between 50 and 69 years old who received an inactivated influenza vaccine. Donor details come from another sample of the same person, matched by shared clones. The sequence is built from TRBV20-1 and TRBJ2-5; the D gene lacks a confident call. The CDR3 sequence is CSARTNLVETQYF. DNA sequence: TGCAGTGCTAGGACCAACCTCGTCGAGACCCAGTACTTC.